One sample yielded the 25 T cell receptor beta chains listed below, sequenced in a study of post-analysis software for immune sequencing data. Unique molecular identifiers featured in each of the TCR beta cDNA libraries. One entry per CDR3 protein results from TCRdb running MiXCR on the PCR reads. The table lists hundreds of thousands of distinct CDR3 sequences, around 40% of them singletons. Study-level results: Elevated frequency relative to controls characterized roughly 5 TRBV segments in patients, TRBV5-6, TRBV5-1 and TRBV20-1 among them.

Antigen specificity for these receptors is unknown. Sequenced material: blood. These receptors came from a girl between 10 and 17 years old with multiple sclerosis.

This clonotype was observed a few times. The rearrangement links TRBV3-1 to TRBJ2-7; the match to TRBD1 covers 9 bases. J lost 5 bases, V lost 0 bases, and 5 bases had no gene match. CDR3 length: 15 residues. Germline loops: CDR1 LGHDT, CDR2 YNNKEL (reference sequence). The CDR3 nucleotides are TGTGCCAGCAGCCAAGATTGGGACAGGGTCAACGAGCAGTACTTC. This sequence encodes CASSQDWDRVNEQYF.

This chain links TRBV29-1 with TRBJ1-2; a possible D gene is TRBD1 (5 bases). Germline CDR1 SQVTM, CDR2 ANQGSEA. V was shortened by 5 bases and J by 3 bases, with 13 bases between the two germline ends. CDR3 length equals 13 residues. CDR3 nucleotides: TGCAGCGTTTTATTTGCCAGGGACTATGGCTACACCTTC. As protein: CSVLFARDYGYTF.

This clonotype was seen a single time. The rearrangement joins TRBV27 to TRBJ2-1; D is unclear. Germline V gene sequence: CDR1 MNHEY, CDR2 SMNVEV (reference sequence). V lost 4 bases and J lost 0, with 16 bases in between. CDR3 length: 17 amino acids. CDR3 sequence: CASSSTIGSSSYNEQFF. DNA for the CDR3: TGTGCCAGCAGTTCTACAATCGGTTCGAGCTCCTACAATGAGCAGTTCTTC.

In its sample, this clonotype was seen once. The V call is TRBV21-1, the J call TRBJ1-1; the table's D call, TRBD1, was not checked against the DNA. TRBV21-1 is a recognized pseudogene. The CDR3 extends over 14 amino acids. CDR3 coding DNA: TGTGCCAGCAGCAAGGGACAGGAATTGACTGAAGCTTTCTTT. It codes for CASSKGQELTEAFF.

This clonotype was seen a few times. This chain uses TRBV12-3 or TRBV12-4 with TRBJ1-5, with D possibly TRBD1 on 6 matching bases. This CDR3 is 15 amino acids long. V dropped 0 bases and J dropped 6 bases, with 12 bases sitting between them. The CDR3: CASSLAAGVSQPQHF. CDR3 bases: TGTGCCAGCAGTTTAGCAGCAGGGGTTAGTCAGCCCCAGCATTTT.

The chain recombines TRBV4-3 with TRBJ2-3; 13 bases fit TRBD2. Germline trimming cut 4 bases from V and 4 bases from J; bases unmatched to any gene: 2. The germline V gene has CDR1 LGHNA and CDR2 YSLEER. CDR3 length equals 15 residues. The CDR3 nucleotides are TGCGCCAGCAGCCGCGGACTAGCGGGAGCAGATACGCAGTATTTT. Residues: CASSRGLAGADTQYF.

V and J are TRBV20-1 and TRBJ1-4; 7 bases agree with TRBD1. V lost 3 bases and J lost 6; bases outside the gene matches: 13. Germline V gene sequence: CDR1 DFQATT, CDR2 SNEGSKA (reference sequence). The CDR3 runs 16 residues. Here the CDR3 DNA reads TGCAGTGCTAGGCCGTCGTCCGGGACAGAGTATGAAAAACTGTTTTTT. It is translated as CSARPSSGTEYEKLFF.

V and J are TRBV15 and TRBJ1-5, with D hard to call. The CDR3 extends over 13 amino acids. Germline V gives CDR1 LNHNV, CDR2 YYDKDF (reference sequence). With 3 bases removed from V and 6 bases from J, the gap between germline ends came to 9 bases. Here the CDR3 DNA reads TGTGCCACCAGCAGTTCTGGTATTCAGCCCCAGCATTTT. Its translation is CATSSSGIQPQHF.

The chain couples TRBV28 to TRBJ2-7; 7 bases are shared with TRBD1. V gave up 8 bases and J gave up 3 bases; unmatched junction bases: 10. CDR1 and CDR2 (germline): MDHEN, SYDVKM. This CDR3 contains 14 residues. The CDR3 here is CASSPPGQYYEQYF. In DNA form, the CDR3 reads TGTGCCAGCTCACCGCCGGGACAGTACTACGAGCAGTACTTC.

This clonotype was seen repeatedly, ten times or more. This chain joins TRBV6-4 and TRBJ2-1, with D hard to call. CDR1 and CDR2 (germline): MRHNA, SNTAGT. The V end lost 3 bases, the J end lost 0 bases, and 3 bases lay between the germline ends. The CDR3 length is 13 residues. In nucleotides, the CDR3 is TGTGCCAGCAGTGAGAGCTCCTACAATGAGCAGTTCTTC. This codes for CASSESSYNEQFF.

The gene calls are TRBV20-1 and TRBJ2-3, with 10 bases that match TRBD2. The CDR3 length is 15 residues. The germline CDR1 and CDR2 sequences are DFQATT and SNEGSKA (reference sequence). V lost 5 bases to trimming and J lost 6 bases; unmatched junction nucleotides: 11. In nucleotides, the CDR3 is TGCAGTGCTTTCGGACTAGCGGCCTTGGGGGATACGCAGTATTTT. Encoded protein: CSAFGLAALGDTQYF.

This clonotype was observed a handful of times. The rearrangement joins TRBV20-1 to TRBJ2-3; 8 bases match TRBD2. The CDR3 sequence is 14 residues long. V was pared by 5 bases and J by 3 bases, with 7 bases of the junction left unmatched. Germline V gene lookup returns CDR1 DFQATT and CDR2 SNEGSKA (reference sequence). CDR3 in DNA: TGCAGTGCTCTACGTTCGGGGGGGACAGATACGCAGTATTTT. Translated, it gives CSALRSGGTDTQYF.

This clonotype was recorded a few times. The chain has TRBV20-1 and TRBJ2-7, with a possible D match to TRBD1 (6 bases). The CDR3 is made up of 13 amino acids. Germline CDR1 reads DFQATT; CDR2 reads SNEGSKA (reference sequence). V gave up 5 bases and J gave up 3 bases, with 14 bases separating them. The CDR3 coding sequence is TGCAGTGCTGGAGCCGAGGGGGACTACGAGCAGTACTTC. Protein product: CSAGAEGDYEQYF.

The CDR3 sequence is CASSSGLLQGTKNIQYF. In DNA, the CDR3 is TGTGCCAGCAGCTCGGGCCTCTTACAGGGTACCAAAAACATTCAGTACTTC. The rearrangement uses TRBV7-3 and TRBJ2-4, with D perhaps matching TRBD1 (6 bases). The CDR3 extends over 17 amino acids. Germline V gives CDR1 SGHTA, CDR2 FQGTGA. V was clipped by 4 bases and J by 2 bases, with 18 bases between them.

This clonotype was counted only a few times. The CDR3 loop is CASWDGGYTF. The DNA of the CDR3 is TGTGCCTCTTGGGATGGGGGCTACACCTTC. The V and J genes are TRBV6-5 and TRBJ1-2; no firm D call. Germline V gene lookup returns CDR1 MNHEY and CDR2 SVGAGI. V dropped 11 bases and J dropped 8 bases, with 12 bases sitting between them. The CDR3 is made up of 10 amino acids.

The rearrangement links TRBV12-3 or TRBV12-4 to TRBJ2-7; D perhaps matches TRBD2 (5 bases). CDR3 length: 13 residues. Trimming removed 7 bases at V and 0 bases at J, with 10 bases between. CDR3 nucleotides: TGTGCCAGCAAACCAGCGGACTCCTACGAGCAGTACTTC. Its protein product is CASKPADSYEQYF.

The chain uses TRBV12-3 or TRBV12-4 and TRBJ1-2; D is undetermined. The CDR3 contains 13 residues. Trimming stripped 0 bases from V and 6 bases from J, with 8 bases between. Here the CDR3 reads CASSLAGAHGYTF. In nucleotides, the CDR3 is TGTGCCAGCAGTTTAGCAGGAGCTCATGGCTACACCTTC.

This clonotype appeared once. The V and J genes are TRBV28 and TRBJ2-1; TRBD2 agrees at 10 bases. The length of the CDR3 is 18 residues. CDR1 and CDR2 (germline): MDHEN, SYDVKM. The junction had 19 bases not matched to a gene; V was cut back by 8 bases and J by 6 bases. CDR3 DNA sequence: TGTGCCAGCGGGCGATGGGGACTAGCGCCCATGAACCCCAATGAGCAGTTCTTC. Protein: CASGRWGLAPMNPNEQFF.

The V gene is TRBV5-1, the J gene TRBJ1-1, with 11 bases fitting TRBD1. The CDR3 loop spans 14 amino acids. Germline V gene sequence: CDR1 SGHRS, CDR2 YFSETQ. V was clipped by 4 bases and J by 4 bases; unmatched bases: 3. The CDR3: CASSVGQGATEAFF. The CDR3, as DNA: TGCGCCAGCAGCGTCGGACAGGGGGCCACTGAAGCTTTCTTT.

This sequence joins TRBV29-1 and TRBJ2-3, with TRBD2 matching over 11 bases. V gave up 0 bases and J gave up 6 bases; unmatched junction bases: 5. Germline CDR1 reads SQVTM; CDR2 reads ANQGSEA. The length of the CDR3 is 15 residues. CDR3 in amino acids: CSVEELAGDVDTQYF. In DNA, the CDR3 is TGCAGCGTTGAAGAACTAGCGGGAGACGTGGATACGCAGTATTTT.

This clonotype was counted between two and nine times. The rearrangement joins TRBV29-1 to TRBJ1-1; 7 bases match TRBD1. J gave up 5 bases and V 6 bases, and 12 bases lay outside the gene matches. The germline CDR1 and CDR2 sequences are SQVTM and ANQGSEA. This CDR3 comprises 14 residues. The CDR3 region is CSVRRQGNWTEAFF. The CDR3 DNA is TGCAGCGTGAGAAGACAGGGCAATTGGACTGAAGCTTTCTTT. Filled out from reference TRBV29-1 and TRBJ1-1, the complete variable domain reads SAVISQKPSRDICQRGTSLTIQCQVDSQVTMMFWYRQQPGQSLTLIATANQGSEATYESGFVIDKFPISRPNLTFSTLTVSNMSPEDSSIYLCSVRRQGNWTEAFFGQGTRLTVV.

V gene TRBV7-6 combines with J gene TRBJ2-7, with TRBD2 matching over 9 bases. Germline-derived CDR1 and CDR2 are SGHVS and FNYEAQ. The V segment lost 5 bases and the J segment 4 bases; nucleotides outside the gene matches: 12. There are 16 residues in the CDR3. CDR3 DNA sequence: TGTGCCAGCAGCGCAGGGACCGGGACTAGCAATTACGAGCAGTACTTC. Translated: CASSAGTGTSNYEQYF. The whole variable domain, filled in from reference TRBV7-6 and TRBJ2-7, reads GAGVSQSPRYKVTKRGQDVALRCDPISGHVSLYWYRQALGQGPEFLTYFNYEAQQDKSGLPNDRFSAERPEGSISTLTIQRTEQRDSAMYRCASSAGTGTSNYEQYFGPGTRLTVT.

This clonotype was recorded a few times. The chain is built from TRBV5-1 and TRBJ1-1, with D possibly being TRBD1 (5 bases). Germline V lookup: CDR1 SGHRS, CDR2 YFSETQ. Trimming shortened V by 0 bases and J by 3 bases, and 9 bases separated the two germline ends. There are 14 residues in the CDR3. The DNA of the CDR3 is TGCGCCAGCAGCTTGGGGGGGAGCTACACTGAAGCTTTCTTT. It specifies CASSLGGSYTEAFF.

This clonotype was seen more than once but under ten times. V is TRBV9 and J is TRBJ2-7, with 8 bases that match TRBD2. There are 14 residues in the CDR3. V lost 6 bases, J lost 5 bases, and 10 bases stayed unmatched. Germline lookup yields CDR1 SGDLS and CDR2 YYNGEE. The CDR3 sequence is CASTKTTSVHEQYF. DNA of the CDR3: TGTGCCAGCACCAAAACGACTAGCGTCCACGAGCAGTACTTC. The variable domain in full, with the rest retrieved from reference TRBV9 and TRBJ2-7, is DSGVTQTPKHLITATGQRVTLRCSPRSGDLSVYWYQQSLDQGLQFLIQYYNGEERAKGNILERFSAQQFPDLHSELNLSSLELGDSALYFCASTKTTSVHEQYFGPGTRLTVT.

A single count supports this clonotype. DNA of the CDR3: TGTGCCAGCAGTTCCGGGGGACTCTATGGCTACACCTTC. Amino acid sequence: CASSSGGLYGYTF. This chain links TRBV7-2 with TRBJ1-2; D is possibly TRBD1 (5 bases). This CDR3 region has 13 residues. Germline V CDR1 and CDR2: SGHTA, FQGNSA. Between the trimmed V and J ends, which lost 6 bases and 4 bases, there was a span of 12 bases.